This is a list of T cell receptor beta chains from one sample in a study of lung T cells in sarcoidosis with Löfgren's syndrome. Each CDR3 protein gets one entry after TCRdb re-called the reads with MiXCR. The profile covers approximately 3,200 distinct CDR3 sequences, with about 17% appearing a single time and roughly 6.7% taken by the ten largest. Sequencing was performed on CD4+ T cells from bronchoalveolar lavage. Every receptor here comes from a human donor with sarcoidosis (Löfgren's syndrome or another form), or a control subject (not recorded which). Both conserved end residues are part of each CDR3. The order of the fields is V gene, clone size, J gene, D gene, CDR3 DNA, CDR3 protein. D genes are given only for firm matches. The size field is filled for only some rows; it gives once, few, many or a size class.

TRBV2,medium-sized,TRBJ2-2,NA,TGTGCCAGCAGTGGACAGAACACCGGGGAGCTGTTTTTT,CASSGQNTGELFF
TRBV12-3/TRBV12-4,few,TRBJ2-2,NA,TGTGCCAGCAGTTACGGGTTTAACACCGGGGAGCTGTTTTTT,CASSYGFNTGELFF
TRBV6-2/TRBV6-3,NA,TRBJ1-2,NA,TGTGCCGGCAGCCTCAGGGAGGGGGGCTACACCTTC,CAGSLREGGYTF
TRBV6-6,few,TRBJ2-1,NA,TGTGCCAGCAGTTACGAGGGAAAGAATGAGCAGTTCTTC,CASSYEGKNEQFF
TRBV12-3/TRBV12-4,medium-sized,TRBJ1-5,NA,TGTGCCAGCAGTTTCACCAGGGGCACGGAACAGCCCCAGCATTTT,CASSFTRGTEQPQHF
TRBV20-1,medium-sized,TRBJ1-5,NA,TGCAGTGCTAGAGATTCGGCAGCGGCTAGCAATCAGCCCCAGCATTTT,CSARDSAAASNQPQHF
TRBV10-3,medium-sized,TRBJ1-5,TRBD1,TGTGCCATCGGACAGGGCTTCGATCAGCCCCAGCATTTT,CAIGQGFDQPQHF
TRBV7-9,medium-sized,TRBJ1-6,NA,TGTGCCAGCAGCTTAGAACAATATAATTCACCCCTCCACTTT,CASSLEQYNSPLHF
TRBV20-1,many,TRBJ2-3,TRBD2,TGCAGTGTTTTGACTAGCGGTGGTGGAGGGGATACGCAGTATTTT,CSVLTSGGGGDTQYF
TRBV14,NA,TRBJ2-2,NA,TGTGCCAGCAGCCTCACACAGGGATATACCGGGGAGCTGTTTTTT,CASSLTQGYTGELFF
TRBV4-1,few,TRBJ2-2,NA,TGCGCCAGCAGCCAAGAGGGACCCCTCACCGGGGAGCTGTTTTTT,CASSQEGPLTGELFF
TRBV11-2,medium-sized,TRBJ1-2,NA,TGTGCCAGCAGCTCAGTGACGGGAGGGTATGGCTACACCTTC,CASSSVTGGYGYTF
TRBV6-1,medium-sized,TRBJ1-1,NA,TGTGCCAGCAGACGGAGTACCACTGAAGCTTTCTTT,CASRRSTTEAFF
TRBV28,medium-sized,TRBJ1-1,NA,TGTGCCAGCAGACTCTCCGGGACAATGAACACTGAAGCTTTCTTT,CASRLSGTMNTEAFF
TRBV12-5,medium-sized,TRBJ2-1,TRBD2,TGTGCTTCCGGAGGGGCGGCGGGGGTCTCCGGTGAGCAGTTCTTC,CASGGAAGVSGEQFF
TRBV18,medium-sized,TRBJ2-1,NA,TGTGCCAGCTCCCCCGGACTTTATGAGCAGTTCTTC,CASSPGLYEQFF
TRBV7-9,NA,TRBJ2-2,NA,TGTGCCAGCAGCTTGATGGCAGGGAACACCGGGGAGCTGTTTTTT,CASSLMAGNTGELFF
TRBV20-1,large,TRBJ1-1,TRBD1,TGCAGTGCAAAGACAGGGACTTCTGAAGCTTTCTTT,CSAKTGTSEAFF
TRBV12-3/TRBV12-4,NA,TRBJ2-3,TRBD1,TGTGCCAGCAGGGGACAGGTAATCGGTACGCAGTATTTT,CASRGQVIGTQYF
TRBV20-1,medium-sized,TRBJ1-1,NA,TGCAGTGCTCCGACAGGTATAGGAGCTTTCTTT,CSAPTGIGAFF
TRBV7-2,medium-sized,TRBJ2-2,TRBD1,TGTGCCAGCACCTACGGACAGGGGACGACCGGGGAGCTGTTTTTT,CASTYGQGTTGELFF
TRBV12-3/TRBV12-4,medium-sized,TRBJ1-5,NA,TGTGCCAGCAGTTTAGCCCAGGGGAGCAATCAGCCCCAGCATTTT,CASSLAQGSNQPQHF
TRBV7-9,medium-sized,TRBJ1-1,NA,TGTGCCAGCAGCTTAGTCCAAGGGAGCCCGGGAGCTTTCTTT,CASSLVQGSPGAFF
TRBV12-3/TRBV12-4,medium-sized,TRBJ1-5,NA,TGTGCCAGCAGTTTCGATGCTCTTCCTAGCCGGCCCCAGCATTTT,CASSFDALPSRPQHF
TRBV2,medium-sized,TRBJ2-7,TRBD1,TGTGCCAGCAGTGGGACAGGGGGAAGATCCGAGCAGTACTTC,CASSGTGGRSEQYF
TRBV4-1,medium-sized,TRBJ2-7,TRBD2,TGCGCCAGCAGCCAAACGATAGCGGGGTTCTCCTACGAGCAGTACTTC,CASSQTIAGFSYEQYF
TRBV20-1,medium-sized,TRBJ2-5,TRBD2,TGCAGTGCTAGAGCTGGGGCGGGAGGAAGAGAGACCCAGTACTTC,CSARAGAGGRETQYF
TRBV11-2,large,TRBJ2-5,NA,TGTGCCAGCAGCCCTCATAGTTCGGAGACCCAGTACTTC,CASSPHSSETQYF
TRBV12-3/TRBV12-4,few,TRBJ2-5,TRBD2,TGTGCCAGCAGTCGTAAACTAGCGGGGGGGCGTGAGACCCAGTACTTC,CASSRKLAGGRETQYF
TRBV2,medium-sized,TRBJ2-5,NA,TGTGCCAGCAGTCTTGAGCGAAAAGAGACCCAGTACTTC,CASSLERKETQYF
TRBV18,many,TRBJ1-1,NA,TGTGCCAGCTCACCTGCGACTGCGGAAGCTTTCTTT,CASSPATAEAFF
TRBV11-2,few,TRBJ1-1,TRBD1,TGTGCCAGCAGCCTGGACAGGTCGGGCACTGAAGCTTTCTTT,CASSLDRSGTEAFF
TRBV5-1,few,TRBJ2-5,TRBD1,TGCGCCAGCAGCTTGGCCGTGGCAGGGGGCTTCCAAGAGACCCAGTACTTC,CASSLAVAGGFQETQYF
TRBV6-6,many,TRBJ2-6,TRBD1,TGTGCCAGCAGTTACTCGAGGGGGCCTGGGGCCAACGTCCTGACTTTC,CASSYSRGPGANVLTF
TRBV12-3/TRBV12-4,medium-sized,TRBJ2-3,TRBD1,TGTGCCAGCAGTTCGCCGGGACAGGGGATGGATACGCAGTATTTT,CASSSPGQGMDTQYF
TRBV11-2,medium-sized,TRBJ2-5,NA,TGTGCCAGCAGCTTAGAGAGGGACCAGACCCAGTACTTC,CASSLERDQTQYF
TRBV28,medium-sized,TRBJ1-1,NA,TGTGCCAGCAGTTCGCTAGGACGCCTGGGGACTGAAGCTTTCTTT,CASSSLGRLGTEAFF
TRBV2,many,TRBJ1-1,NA,TGTGCCAGCAGGAGAGACGGATTGAACACTGAAGCTTTCTTT,CASRRDGLNTEAFF
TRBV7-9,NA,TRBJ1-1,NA,TGTGCCTGCAGCGCCTCCGGAACCGTTCAAAAAGCTCTCTTT,CACSASGTVQKALF
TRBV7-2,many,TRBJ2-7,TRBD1,TGTGCCAGCAGCCCCTCTGCCGGGACAGTAAACTACGAGCAGTACTTC,CASSPSAGTVNYEQYF
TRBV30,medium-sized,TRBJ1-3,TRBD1,TGTGCCTGGGAAAAACTGACAGGGGTCCTAAACACCATATATTTT,CAWEKLTGVLNTIYF
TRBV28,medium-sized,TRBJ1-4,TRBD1,TGTGCCAGCACCCTGGGGACAGCTAATGAAAAACTGTTTTTT,CASTLGTANEKLFF
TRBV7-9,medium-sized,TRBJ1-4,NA,TGTGCCAGCAGCTTAATGTCCTCAACTAATGAAAAACTGTTTTTT,CASSLMSSTNEKLFF
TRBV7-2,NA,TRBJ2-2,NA,TGTGCCAGCAGCTCAGCGTCGAGCCCGAACACCGGGGAGCTGTTTTTT,CASSSASSPNTGELFF
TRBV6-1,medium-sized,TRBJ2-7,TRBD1,TGTGCCAGCAGTGTACGGGACAGGGGAGACTACGAGCAGTACTTC,CASSVRDRGDYEQYF
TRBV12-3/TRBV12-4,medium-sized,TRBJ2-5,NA,TGTGCCAGCAGTGGGTCCTTAGGTGGGGAGACCCAGTACTTC,CASSGSLGGETQYF
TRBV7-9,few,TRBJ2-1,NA,TGTGCCAGCAGCTTAAAAGTAACAGGGGAGGCGGATGAGCAGTTCTTC,CASSLKVTGEADEQFF
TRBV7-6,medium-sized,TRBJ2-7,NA,TGTGCCAGCAGCTTAGTGAAGGGTCGCGAGCAGTACTTC,CASSLVKGREQYF
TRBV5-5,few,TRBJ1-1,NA,TGTGCCAGCAGCTTGGGGTCAGCGCGGAACACTGAAGCTTTCTTT,CASSLGSARNTEAFF
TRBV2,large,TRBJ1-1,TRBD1,TGTGCCAGCATGGGGACAGCGAACACTGAAGCTTTCTTT,CASMGTANTEAFF
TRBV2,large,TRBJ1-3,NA,TGTGCCAGCACCCGACAGGCTGGAAACACCATATATTTT,CASTRQAGNTIYF